These T cell receptor beta chains were read from a single sample in a study of cytomegalovirus exposure and HLA in healthy donors. Using immunoSEQ multiplex PCR, the repertoire was profiled, and TCRdb retains in-frame clones only, with some absent. The repertoire consists of 120,000 or so clones, with approximately 80% occurring once and the leading ten covering approximately 10%. The sequencing sample was made of PBMCs. The receptors come from a man aged 25 to 45 in good health and CMV-seropositive. The CDR3 runs from the conserved cysteine through the conserved F or W. D genes are given only for firm matches. The size field is filled for only some rows; it gives once, few, many or a size class.

d_gene: TRBD1
j_gene: TRBJ1-5
abundance: NA
v_gene: TRBV18
CDR3aa: CASSPRAGGFGNQPQHF
CDR3nt: TGTGCCAGCTCACCACGGGCAGGGGGCTTCGGAAATCAGCCCCAGCATTTT

d_gene: NA
j_gene: TRBJ1-2
abundance: NA
v_gene: TRBV6-5
CDR3aa: CASSGRYGYTF
CDR3nt: TGTGCCAGCAGCGGGAGATATGGCTACACCTTC

d_gene: NA
j_gene: TRBJ2-7
abundance: NA
v_gene: TRBV4-1
CDR3aa: CASSQEFNEQYF
CDR3nt: TGCGCCAGCAGCCAAGAATTTAACGAGCAGTACTTC

d_gene: NA
j_gene: TRBJ1-1
abundance: NA
v_gene: TRBV10-3
CDR3aa: CAITFEPRTEAFF
CDR3nt: TGTGCCATCACTTTTGAACCGCGCACTGAAGCTTTCTTT

d_gene: TRBD1
j_gene: TRBJ2-1
abundance: NA
v_gene: TRBV4-2
CDR3aa: CASSRAIRTGVNEQFF
CDR3nt: TGTGCCAGCAGCCGCGCCATACGGACAGGGGTCAATGAGCAGTTCTTC

d_gene: NA
j_gene: TRBJ2-3
abundance: NA
v_gene: TRBV11-2
CDR3aa: CASSLETRSYTDTQYF
CDR3nt: TGTGCCAGCAGCTTAGAGACTAGATCATACACAGATACGCAGTATTTT

d_gene: NA
j_gene: TRBJ1-6
abundance: NA
v_gene: TRBV4-1
CDR3aa: CASSQDTETNNSPLHF
CDR3nt: TGCGCCAGCAGCCAAGACACGGAGACTAATAATTCACCCCTCCACTTT

d_gene: NA
j_gene: TRBJ2-2
abundance: NA
v_gene: TRBV15
CDR3aa: CATGPYTGELFF
CDR3nt: TGTGCCACCGGGCCTTACACCGGGGAGCTGTTTTTT

d_gene: NA
j_gene: TRBJ2-3
abundance: NA
v_gene: TRBV9
CDR3aa: CASSVLPAGPGDTQYF
CDR3nt: TGTGCCAGCAGCGTTTTACCGGCGGGGCCTGGAGATACGCAGTATTTT

d_gene: NA
j_gene: TRBJ1-6
abundance: NA
v_gene: TRBV6-1
CDR3aa: CASSEALGRLNSPLHF
CDR3nt: TGTGCCAGCAGTGAAGCGCTCGGCAGACTAAATTCACCCCTCCACTTT

d_gene: NA
j_gene: TRBJ2-3
abundance: NA
v_gene: TRBV5-1
CDR3aa: CASSLEKGRGDTQYF
CDR3nt: TGCGCCAGCAGCTTGGAGAAGGGTAGGGGAGATACGCAGTATTTT

d_gene: NA
j_gene: TRBJ2-2
abundance: NA
v_gene: TRBV27
CDR3aa: CASSLEGRYTGELFF
CDR3nt: TGTGCCAGCAGTTTGGAGGGGCGTTACACCGGGGAGCTGTTTTTT

d_gene: TRBD1
j_gene: TRBJ2-1
abundance: NA
v_gene: TRBV10-1
CDR3aa: CASSNEGAVDEQFF
CDR3nt: TGCGCCAGCTCAAATGAGGGGGCGGTCGATGAGCAGTTCTTC

d_gene: TRBD1
j_gene: TRBJ1-2
abundance: NA
v_gene: TRBV13
CDR3aa: CASRRDTGGSGYTF
CDR3nt: TGTGCCAGCAGACGTGATACAGGGGGCAGCGGCTACACCTTC

d_gene: NA
j_gene: TRBJ1-5
abundance: NA
v_gene: TRBV9
CDR3aa: CASIRSNQPQHF
CDR3nt: TGTGCCAGCATACGGAGCAATCAGCCCCAGCATTTT

d_gene: NA
j_gene: TRBJ1-2
abundance: NA
v_gene: TRBV6-5
CDR3aa: CASIGEGVDDGYTF
CDR3nt: TGTGCCAGCATCGGGGAGGGGGTGGATGATGGCTACACCTTC

d_gene: NA
j_gene: TRBJ1-3
abundance: NA
v_gene: TRBV7-9
CDR3aa: CAARVGPRNTIYF
CDR3nt: TGTGCCGCTAGAGTGGGTCCCCGAAACACCATATATTTT

d_gene: TRBD1
j_gene: TRBJ2-1
abundance: NA
v_gene: TRBV9
CDR3aa: CASSKSLTGLGDNEQFF
CDR3nt: TGTGCCAGCAGCAAATCCTTGACAGGGTTGGGGGACAATGAGCAGTTCTTC

d_gene: TRBD1
j_gene: TRBJ1-1
abundance: NA
v_gene: TRBV7-2
CDR3aa: CASSLGPGQGVAEAFF
CDR3nt: TGTGCCAGCAGCTTAGGTCCGGGACAGGGGGTAGCCGAAGCTTTCTTT

d_gene: NA
j_gene: TRBJ1-6
abundance: NA
v_gene: TRBV5-1
CDR3aa: CASSLVHVGRNNSPLHF
CDR3nt: TGCGCCAGCAGCTTGGTGCACGTCGGGAGGAATAATTCACCCCTCCACTTT

d_gene: TRBD1
j_gene: TRBJ1-1
abundance: few
v_gene: TRBV27
CDR3aa: CASSPLTGSTEAFF
CDR3nt: TGTGCCAGCAGTCCTCTGACAGGGTCCACTGAAGCTTTCTTT

d_gene: NA
j_gene: TRBJ2-7
abundance: NA
v_gene: TRBV5-1
CDR3aa: CASSLVSYEQYF
CDR3nt: TGCGCCAGCAGCTTGGTGAGCTACGAGCAGTACTTC

d_gene: TRBD1
j_gene: TRBJ2-1
abundance: once
v_gene: TRBV2
CDR3aa: CASRGQGAANEQFF
CDR3nt: TGTGCCAGCCGTGGACAGGGGGCGGCCAATGAGCAGTTCTTC

d_gene: TRBD1
j_gene: TRBJ1-2
abundance: NA
v_gene: TRBV2
CDR3aa: CASSRDRVGGYTF
CDR3nt: TGTGCCTCCTCCCGGGACAGGGTGGGAGGCTACACCTTC

d_gene: TRBD2
j_gene: TRBJ2-3
abundance: NA
v_gene: TRBV19
CDR3aa: CASSPSGGGADTQYF
CDR3nt: TGTGCCAGTAGTCCCAGTGGGGGGGGTGCAGATACGCAGTATTTT

d_gene: NA
j_gene: TRBJ1-1
abundance: NA
v_gene: TRBV10-2
CDR3aa: CASRMDLGNGAFF
CDR3nt: TGCGCCAGCAGGATGGATCTAGGAAACGGAGCTTTCTTT

d_gene: TRBD1
j_gene: TRBJ1-2
abundance: NA
v_gene: TRBV9
CDR3aa: CASSAGQRYGYTF
CDR3nt: TGTGCCAGCAGCGCGGGACAGCGCTATGGCTACACCTTC

d_gene: NA
j_gene: TRBJ2-7
abundance: NA
v_gene: TRBV6-1
CDR3aa: CASQQGTTSSYEQYF
CDR3nt: TGTGCCAGCCAGCAGGGTACTACAAGCTCCTACGAGCAGTACTTC

d_gene: TRBD1
j_gene: TRBJ2-5
abundance: NA
v_gene: TRBV10-1
CDR3aa: CASSELQGKGETQYF
CDR3nt: TGCGCCAGCAGTGAGTTACAGGGGAAGGGAGAGACCCAGTACTTC

d_gene: TRBD1
j_gene: TRBJ1-5
abundance: few
v_gene: TRBV7-8
CDR3aa: CASSEGTGAYSNQPQHF
CDR3nt: TGTGCCAGCAGCGAGGGGACAGGCGCCTATAGCAATCAGCCCCAGCATTTT

d_gene: NA
j_gene: TRBJ1-2
abundance: NA
v_gene: TRBV28
CDR3aa: CATSSLPANYGYTF
CDR3nt: TGTGCCACCTCATCCCTCCCAGCTAACTATGGCTACACCTTC

d_gene: TRBD1
j_gene: TRBJ2-7
abundance: NA
v_gene: TRBV7-6
CDR3aa: CASSAGQGEFPYEQYF
CDR3nt: TGTGCCAGCAGCGCGGGACAGGGGGAGTTTCCCTACGAGCAGTACTTC

d_gene: TRBD1
j_gene: TRBJ2-1
abundance: NA
v_gene: TRBV6-1
CDR3aa: CASSGTDRGRYNEQFF
CDR3nt: TGTGCCAGCAGTGGCACGGACAGGGGGCGTTACAATGAGCAGTTCTTC

d_gene: NA
j_gene: TRBJ1-5
abundance: few
v_gene: TRBV4-1
CDR3aa: CASSQEAGGGYLLSNQPQHF
CDR3nt: TGCGCCAGCAGCCAAGAGGCGGGTGGGGGGTATCTCTTAAGCAATCAGCCCCAGCATTTT

d_gene: NA
j_gene: TRBJ2-1
abundance: NA
v_gene: TRBV30
CDR3aa: CAWSPTPGLRGEQFF
CDR3nt: TGTGCCTGGAGTCCGACCCCGGGACTCCGTGGGGAGCAGTTCTTC

d_gene: NA
j_gene: TRBJ1-6
abundance: NA
v_gene: TRBV25-1
CDR3aa: CASSESQGRSPLHF
CDR3nt: TGTGCCAGCAGTGAATCCCAGGGCCGTTCACCCCTCCACTTT

d_gene: NA
j_gene: TRBJ2-7
abundance: NA
v_gene: TRBV2
CDR3aa: CASSPYGEQYF
CDR3nt: TGTGCCAGCAGCCCGTACGGCGAGCAGTACTTC

d_gene: NA
j_gene: TRBJ2-6
abundance: few
v_gene: TRBV6-5
CDR3aa: CASSPGDSGANVLTF
CDR3nt: TGTGCCAGCAGTCCGGGGGACTCTGGGGCCAACGTCCTGACTTTC

d_gene: TRBD1
j_gene: TRBJ2-5
abundance: NA
v_gene: TRBV9
CDR3aa: CASSVGGDRGETQYF
CDR3nt: TGTGCCAGCAGCGTCGGAGGGGACAGGGGAGAGACCCAGTACTTC

d_gene: TRBD1
j_gene: TRBJ2-2
abundance: NA
v_gene: TRBV7-8
CDR3aa: CASSLYRFQRTGNTGELFF
CDR3nt: TGTGCCAGCAGCTTATATAGGTTCCAACGGACAGGGAACACCGGGGAGCTGTTTTTT

d_gene: TRBD1
j_gene: TRBJ1-2
abundance: few
v_gene: TRBV6-1
CDR3aa: CASSESGTGGYGYTF
CDR3nt: TGTGCCAGCAGTGAATCGGGGACAGGGGGCTATGGCTACACCTTC

d_gene: NA
j_gene: TRBJ2-1
abundance: NA
v_gene: TRBV5-4
CDR3aa: CASSLDSSSYNEQFF
CDR3nt: TGTGCCAGCAGCTTGGACAGCTCCTCCTACAATGAGCAGTTCTTC